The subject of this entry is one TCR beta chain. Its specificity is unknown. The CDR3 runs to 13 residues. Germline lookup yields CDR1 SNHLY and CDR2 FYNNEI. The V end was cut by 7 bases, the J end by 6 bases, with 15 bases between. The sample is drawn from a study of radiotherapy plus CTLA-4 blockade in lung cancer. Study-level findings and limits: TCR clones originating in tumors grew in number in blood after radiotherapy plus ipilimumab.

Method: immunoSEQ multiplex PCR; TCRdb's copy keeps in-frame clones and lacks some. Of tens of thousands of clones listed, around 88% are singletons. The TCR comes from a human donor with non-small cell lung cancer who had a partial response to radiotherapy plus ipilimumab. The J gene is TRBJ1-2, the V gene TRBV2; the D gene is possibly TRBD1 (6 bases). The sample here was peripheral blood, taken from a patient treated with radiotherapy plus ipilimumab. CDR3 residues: CASITGYWNGYTF. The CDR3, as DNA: TGTGCCAGCATTACAGGGTATTGGAATGGCTACACCTTC.